The rows below give T cell receptor beta chains drawn from one sample of a study of beta chain features in type 1 diabetes. Some clones are missing from TCRdb's copy, which holds only in-frame ones; the method was immunoSEQ multiplex PCR. The data contain nearly 350,000 clones, less than 9.5% of them singletons. The sequenced sample consisted of central memory CD4+ T cells from blood. These receptors were taken from a woman aged 18-29 years in good health. The CDR3 runs from the conserved cysteine through the conserved F or W. Each record gives: clone size, V gene, D gene, J gene, CDR3 DNA, CDR3 protein. The D gene is left open where the match is weak. Clone size is not always given. Where it is, it says once, few, many or a class for expanded clones.

>NA|TRBV4-2|TRBD2|TRBJ2-3
TGTGCCAGCAGCCAAGGCGCCGGCGGGGGAAACCGGGACGCATACACAGATACGCAGTATTTT
CASSQGAGGGNRDAYTDTQYF
>few|TRBV6-1|NA|TRBJ1-1
TGTGCCAGCAGTCGTGCTGGGGGCACTGAAGCTTTCTTT
CASSRAGGTEAFF
>NA|TRBV6-5|NA|TRBJ2-3
TGTGCCAGCAGTTACTCTGAGGATTCTACAGATACGCAGTATTTT
CASSYSEDSTDTQYF
>few|TRBV9|TRBD1|TRBJ2-2
TGTGCCAGCAGCGCTCACAGGGGGCGGGCCGGGGAGCTGTTTTTT
CASSAHRGRAGELFF
>many|TRBV4-1|TRBD2|TRBJ2-1
TGCGCCAGCAGCCGTTGGACTAGCGGGAGCTCCTACAATGAGCAGTTCTTC
CASSRWTSGSSYNEQFF
>many|TRBV7-2|NA|TRBJ2-1
TGTGCCAGCAGCTTAAGTTCGAACAATGAGCAGTTCTTC
CASSLSSNNEQFF
>NA|TRBV7-2|TRBD2|TRBJ2-5
TGTGCCAGCAGCTTAGTAGGCGGGAGGGTTGGAGAGACCCAGTACTTC
CASSLVGGRVGETQYF
>few|TRBV19|TRBD2|TRBJ2-7
TGTGCCAGTGCTGGGGCAGCGGGAGAAGACGAGCAGTACTTC
CASAGAAGEDEQYF
>NA|TRBV11-3|TRBD2|TRBJ2-1
TGTGCCAGCAGCTTAGCCGGGACTAGCGGGAATTACAATGAGCAGTTCTTC
CASSLAGTSGNYNEQFF
>few|TRBV6-5|TRBD2|TRBJ2-7
TGTGCCAGCAGTTTCGAGCGGGAGTCCTACGAGCAGTACTTC
CASSFERESYEQYF
>few|TRBV9|TRBD1|TRBJ1-4
TGTGCCAGCAGCGGGACAGGGAATGAAAAACTGTTTTTT
CASSGTGNEKLFF
>NA|TRBV6-1|TRBD2|TRBJ2-7
TGTGCCAGCACCGTGACTAGCGGGACTTACGAGCAGTACTTC
CASTVTSGTYEQYF
>few|TRBV5-1|TRBD2|TRBJ2-2
TGCGCCAGCAGCTTACTAGCGGGAGGAATCGGGGAGCTGTTTTTT
CASSLLAGGIGELFF
>few|TRBV4-2|NA|TRBJ2-2
TGTGCCAGCAGCCAAGTAGAGGGCAGGGGAGCCGGGGAGCTGTTTTTT
CASSQVEGRGAGELFF
>NA|TRBV6-6|NA|TRBJ1-2
TGTGCCAGCAGTTACTGGGCAGAGAACTATGGCTACACCTTC
CASSYWAENYGYTF
>NA|TRBV7-2|NA|TRBJ1-2
TGTGCCAGCAGCTTAGACAGAGGAAATGGCTACACCTTC
CASSLDRGNGYTF
>NA|TRBV5-4|NA|TRBJ1-5
TGTGCCAGCAGCCAAAAGCATGGGAGCAATCAGCCCCAGCATTTT
CASSQKHGSNQPQHF
>few|TRBV5-4|NA|TRBJ2-2
TGTGCCAGCAGCCCGGGACGGGTTGAGGACGCCGGGGAGCTGTTTTTT
CASSPGRVEDAGELFF
>NA|TRBV29-1|TRBD1|TRBJ2-7
TGCAGCGTCAGACAGGGGGGCTACGAGCAGTACTTC
CSVRQGGYEQYF
>NA|TRBV9|NA|TRBJ2-3
TGTGCCAGCAGCGTAGAGGGCGGGATGCGCACAGATACGCAGTATTTT
CASSVEGGMRTDTQYF
>NA|TRBV6-5|NA|TRBJ1-1
TGTGCCAGCAGTGAAGTTTTAAGGGGAGAAGCTTTCTTT
CASSEVLRGEAFF
>many|TRBV5-1|NA|TRBJ2-1
TGCGCCAGCAGCTTCCAGGGGGGTAATGAGCAGTTCTTC
CASSFQGGNEQFF
>many|TRBV14|TRBD2|TRBJ2-7
TGTGCCAGCAGCCACCGGGGACTAGCGGGAACCGAGCAGTACTTC
CASSHRGLAGTEQYF
>few|TRBV4-2|TRBD1|TRBJ2-7
TGTGCCAGCAGCCAAACCACGGGACAGGACTACGAGCAGTACTTC
CASSQTTGQDYEQYF
>NA|TRBV4-2|TRBD2|TRBJ2-1
TGTGCCAGCAGCCAAGATCACGGCGGGAGCTCCTACAATGAGCAGTTCTTC
CASSQDHGGSSYNEQFF
>few|TRBV28|NA|TRBJ1-1
TGTGCCAGCAGAGAAGCCGGACGGGAAGACACTGAAGCTTTCTTT
CASREAGREDTEAFF
>NA|TRBV4-3|NA|TRBJ2-5
TGCGCCAGCAGCCAAGGCCAGTTGATGGCGGAGACCCAGTACTTC
CASSQGQLMAETQYF
>few|TRBV7-6|TRBD1|TRBJ2-7
TGTGCCAGCAGCTTAGAGGCAGGGGGCCGCGAGCAGTACTTC
CASSLEAGGREQYF
>few|TRBV19|NA|TRBJ1-3
TGTGCCAGTACGAAGGCGAGCTCTGGAAACACCATATATTTT
CASTKASSGNTIYF
>few|TRBV18|NA|TRBJ2-4
TGTGCCAGCTCTCAGGGTACCGAAAACATTCAGTACTTC
CASSQGTENIQYF
>NA|TRBV28|NA|TRBJ2-5
TGTGCCAGCACCTCCATAGACTCGGGGACCCAGTACTTC
CASTSIDSGTQYF
>NA|TRBV18|NA|TRBJ1-1
TGTGCCAGCTCACCCGGACAGATGAACACTGAAGCTTTCTTT
CASSPGQMNTEAFF
>few|TRBV21-1|NA|TRBJ2-4
TGTGCCAGCAGCAAAGAACCCAGACCCCTAGCGGGAGGGCTATTAGCCAAAAACATTCAGTACTTC
CASSKEPRPLAGGLLAKNIQYF
>few|TRBV6-4|NA|TRBJ1-5
TGTGCCAGCGCTGAAAATAGCAATCAGCCCCAGCATTTT
CASAENSNQPQHF
>NA|TRBV4-2|NA|TRBJ2-3
TGTGCCAGCAGCTTACCGAGGGGGGGCACAGATACGCAGTATTTT
CASSLPRGGTDTQYF
>NA|TRBV28|NA|TRBJ1-5
TGTGCCAGCAGTTTATCGGACCTACCCCAGCATTTT
CASSLSDLPQHF
>NA|TRBV6-5|NA|TRBJ2-3
TGTGCCAGCAACCGGGACCACCTCACAGATACGCAGTATTTT
CASNRDHLTDTQYF
>few|TRBV19|NA|TRBJ2-1
TGTGCCAGTAGTACCCAGGGGTGGAGCTCCTACAATGAGCAGTTCTTC
CASSTQGWSSYNEQFF
>NA|TRBV11-3|TRBD2|TRBJ2-2
TGTGCCAGCAGCTTAGACACGCGGGAGTACTCGAACACCGGGGAGCTGTTTTTT
CASSLDTREYSNTGELFF
>NA|TRBV4-2|TRBD1|TRBJ2-1
TGTGCCAGCAGCGGCCGGGACAGGGCCTACAATGAGCAGTTCTTC
CASSGRDRAYNEQFF
>NA|TRBV5-1|NA|TRBJ2-4
TGCGCCAGCAGCCGAGACGGAGGGGCCAAAAACATTCAGTACTTC
CASSRDGGAKNIQYF
>few|TRBV6-1|NA|TRBJ2-1
TGTGCCAGCAGTGTAGGACGACCCTGGACCCACAATGAGCAGTTCTTC
CASSVGRPWTHNEQFF
>NA|TRBV6-5|NA|TRBJ1-2
TGTGCCAGCAGTACGATGGGAGCTAACTATGGCTACACCTTC
CASSTMGANYGYTF
>NA|TRBV28|NA|TRBJ2-4
TGTGCCAGCAGTCCCCTCGGGGGTTCGGTGGTTCAGTACTTC
CASSPLGGSVVQYF
>NA|TRBV15|NA|TRBJ2-5
TGTGCCACCAGCAGAGTCCGAGGACTACTACAAGAGACCCAGTACTTC
CATSRVRGLLQETQYF
>once|TRBV5-1|NA|TRBJ1-5
TGCGCCAGCAGAGAAGGACTAAATAGCAATCAGCCCCAGCATTTT
CASREGLNSNQPQHF
>NA|TRBV20-1|NA|TRBJ2-1
TGCAGTGCTAGTGTGCCTAATGAGCAGTTCTTC
CSASVPNEQFF
>few|TRBV21-1|NA|TRBJ2-2
TGTGCCAGCAGCAAAGGGGGTCGGCTAGCGGGAGGGCCATGTATCGGGGAGCTGTTTTTT
CASSKGGRLAGGPCIGELFF
>many|TRBV18|NA|TRBJ2-5
TGTGCCAGCTCACCCTACCAAGAGACCCAGTACTTC
CASSPYQETQYF
>NA|TRBV29-1|NA|TRBJ2-1
TGCAGCGTTGATGGTCAATCCATTAACAATGAGCAGTTCTTC
CSVDGQSINNEQFF
>few|TRBV7-2|NA|TRBJ2-1
TGTGCCAGCAGCTTAGTGTATCTGGTTTCTTCCTACAATGAGCAGTTCTTC
CASSLVYLVSSYNEQFF
>NA|TRBV10-3|TRBD1|TRBJ2-3
TGTGCCACCCAGGGGGACACAGATACGCAGTATTTT
CATQGDTDTQYF
>NA|TRBV5-4|TRBD2|TRBJ2-4
TGTGCCAGCAGCTTCGCGGGAGGTGGGAAAAACATTCAGTACTTC
CASSFAGGGKNIQYF
>NA|TRBV19|TRBD1|TRBJ1-1
TGTGCCAGTAGTGACCGTGGACAGGTTTACACTGAAGCTTTCTTT
CASSDRGQVYTEAFF
>NA|TRBV9|NA|TRBJ1-3
TGTGCCAGCAGCGTAGACCTTGGGACCCACTCTGGAAACACCATATATTTT
CASSVDLGTHSGNTIYF
>NA|TRBV7-8|TRBD2|TRBJ2-7
TGTGCCAGCAGCCTCCGACTAGCGGGAGGGCCGAACGAGCAGTACTTC
CASSLRLAGGPNEQYF
>few|TRBV28|TRBD2|TRBJ2-1
TGTGCCAGCAGGGTAGCGGGAGGGCCGACCTACAATGAGCAGTTCTTC
CASRVAGGPTYNEQFF
>few|TRBV15|NA|TRBJ2-1
TGTGCCACCAGTCGAGAAAGTTTTGAGCAGTTCTTC
CATSRESFEQFF
>NA|TRBV25-1|TRBD2|TRBJ2-3
TGTGCCAGCTCAACCCCTAAAGCGGGAGGGCTTAGCACAGATACGCAGTATTTT
CASSTPKAGGLSTDTQYF
>NA|TRBV5-8|TRBD2|TRBJ2-1
TGTGCCAGCAGCTCTAGCGGGAGAGGGACCGATGAGCAGTTCTTC
CASSSSGRGTDEQFF